This T cell receptor (beta chain) was sequenced in a study of monozygotic twins with inflammatory bowel disease. Study findings and constraints: Discordant twins showed the same repertoire similarity as concordant twins, possibly from limited power.

The germline gives CDR1 LGHNA, CDR2 YSLEER. CDR3 size: 15 residues. Reprocessing the 5' RACE reads, TCRdb reports a single entry for every CDR3 protein and omits DNA. This repertoire comprises fewer than 550,000 distinct CDR3 sequences; its ten largest clones make up 2% to 3%. For every donor, one blood sample of approximately 2.6 ml was drawn. About this clonotype itself: The antigen remains undetermined.

The TCR comes from a human donor with ulcerative colitis or Crohn's disease, or a healthy co-twin of an affected twin (not recorded which). This rearrangement joins TRBV4-3 to TRBJ2-7; TCRdb calls TRBD1, which cannot be checked without DNA. Material for sequencing was blood. This chain's CDR3 is CASSQDWARGYEQYF.